The 16 T cell receptor beta chains presented below share a single source sample, sequenced in a study of CD8 T cells in Susac syndrome (dated by TCRdb to the late 2010s). The library relied on the immunoSEQ multiplex PCR assay. RNA was extracted using the RNeasy kit, and about 0.5 to 1 ug of the RNA was reverse transcribed with random hexamers. TCRdb ran its own pipeline on the public reads, namely fastp trimming at Q25 and MiXCR clone calling, and kept in-frame beta chains. When rows share a CDR3 protein, they turn into one entry using the most common DNA and genes. The sample contains about 200,000 distinct CDR3 sequences, more than 85% of them found a single time. Approximately 0.075% of the sample is taken by the ten largest. The source material was CD4+ T cells from PBMCs. The receptors stem from a human donor with multiple sclerosis.

The V call is TRBV3-1, the J call TRBJ1-1; 9 bases are a match to TRBD1. This CDR3 is built from 14 residues. Germline V lookup: CDR1 LGHDT, CDR2 YNNKEL (reference sequence). V was pared by 0 bases and J by 6 bases, with 2 bases of the junction left unmatched. In nucleotides, the CDR3 is TGTGCCAGCAGCCAAGAACAGGGGGCATCTGAAGCTTTCTTT. It is translated as CASSQEQGASEAFF.

The rearrangement uses TRBV19 and TRBJ2-7, with 7 bases that match TRBD1. The CDR3 has 14 residues. Germline lookup yields CDR1 LNHDA and CDR2 SQIVND (reference sequence). The V gene end was trimmed by 3 bases and the J gene end by 0 bases; junction bases not matched to a gene: 2. The CDR3 region has the DNA TGTGCCAGTAGTATGGGACAGAACTCCTACGAGCAGTACTTC. Its protein is CASSMGQNSYEQYF. Variable domain in full (rest from reference TRBV19 and TRBJ2-7): DGGITQSPKYLFRKEGQNVTLSCEQNLNHDAMYWYRQDPGQGLRLIYYSQIVNDFQKGDIAEGYSVSREKKESFPLTVTSAQKNPTAFYLCASSMGQNSYEQYFGPGTRLTVT.

In DNA form, the CDR3 reads TGCGCCAGCAGCTTGCGTAGCGGGGAAGAAGAGACCCAGTACTTC. Amino acids: CASSLRSGEEETQYF. The gene calls are TRBV5-1 and TRBJ2-5; 8 bases are a match to TRBD2. Per the germline V gene, CDR1 is SGHRS and CDR2 is YFSETQ. This CDR3 comprises 15 residues. V was clipped by 1 base and J by 3 bases; unmatched bases: 5.

This clonotype showed up just once. This sequence joins TRBV27 and TRBJ1-6; D gene uncertain. The CDR3 consists of 12 residues. Germline V gene lookup returns CDR1 MNHEY and CDR2 SMNVEV (reference sequence). Trimming removed 6 bases at V and 9 bases at J, with 9 bases between. The CDR3, as DNA: TGTGCCAGCAGGGGTCCGGGTTCACCCCTCCACTTT. Amino acids: CASRGPGSPLHF.

This chain uses TRBV29-1 with TRBJ2-5; 10 nucleotides line up with TRBD1. Trimming took 6 bases from V and 6 from J; bases not matched to a gene: 4. The CDR3 loop spans 12 amino acids. Germline V gene data show CDR1 as SQVTM and CDR2 as ANQGSEA. CDR3 DNA sequence: TGCAGCGTAGGACAGGGGGTCAAGACCCAGTACTTC. Translation gives CSVGQGVKTQYF.

The chain carries TRBV18 and TRBJ2-7; D is undetermined. V lost 4 bases, J lost 6 bases, and 7 bases lay in between. The germline gives CDR1 KGHSH, CDR2 LQKENI. The CDR3 contains 11 residues. This chain's CDR3 is CASSQGSEQYV. CDR3 DNA: TGTGCCAGCTCACAGGGTTCCGAGCAGTACGTC.

This clonotype was picked up one time. The gene calls are TRBV20-1 and TRBJ2-1; perhaps TRBD2 as D (6 bases). Between the trimmed V and J ends, which lost 3 bases and 3 bases, there was a span of 12 bases. This CDR3 has 14 amino acids. The germline V gene encodes CDR1 DFQATT and CDR2 SNEGSKA (reference sequence). CDR3 in DNA: TGCAGTGCTAGTGGAGGGGATTTCTACAATGAGCAGTTCTTC. This translates into CSASGGDFYNEQFF.

This clonotype occurred a few times. The V gene is TRBV2, the J gene TRBJ1-2; no reliable D call. V lost 6 bases and J 4 bases, leaving 9 bases between the germline ends. The germline V gene encodes CDR1 SNHLY and CDR2 FYNNEI. There are 12 residues in the CDR3. CDR3 sequence: CASSTDSYGYTF. CDR3 nucleotides: TGTGCCAGCAGCACCGACTCCTATGGCTACACCTTC. The full variable domain, completed using reference TRBV2 and TRBJ1-2, is EPEVTQTPSHQVTQMGQEVILRCVPISNHLYFYWYRQILGQKVEFLVSFYNNEISEKSEIFDDQFSVERPDGSNFTLKIRSTKLEDSAMYFCASSTDSYGYTFGSGTRLTVV.

The CDR3 here is CAWSHRANYGYTF. CDR3 bases: TGTGCCTGGAGCCACAGGGCTAACTATGGCTACACCTTC. The chain recombines TRBV30 with TRBJ1-2; possibly TRBD1 for D (6 bases). Trimming stripped 3 bases from V and 0 bases from J, with 8 bases between. This CDR3 contains 13 residues. Germline CDR1 reads GTSNPN; CDR2 reads SVGIG (reference sequence).

This CDR3 reads CASSLARKTETQYF. In DNA form, the CDR3 reads TGTGCCAGCAGCTTAGCACGAAAGACAGAGACCCAGTACTTC. The genes are TRBV7-6 and TRBJ2-5; D uncertain. CDR1 SGHVS and CDR2 FNYEAQ come from the germline V gene. V was clipped by 0 bases and J by 4 bases, with 9 bases between them. The CDR3 spans 14 residues.

This clonotype was recorded only once. The chain uses TRBV20-1 and TRBJ1-6, with D possibly matching TRBD1 (6 bases). The germline gives CDR1 DFQATT, CDR2 SNEGSKA (reference sequence). Trimming removed 6 bases at V and 14 bases at J, with 20 bases between. The CDR3 totals 13 residues. The CDR3 region has the DNA TGCAGTGCCTCGACCGGACCGGGGGCCACCCTCCACTTT. Amino acid sequence: CSASTGPGATLHF.

The rearrangement links TRBV24-1 to TRBJ1-2; the match to TRBD1 covers 8 bases. CDR1 and CDR2 (germline): KGHDR, SFDVKD. The CDR3 length is 14 residues. V lost 5 bases to trimming and J lost 3 bases; unmatched junction nucleotides: 4. CDR3 protein: CATSGTGGDYGYTF. The CDR3 nucleotides are TGTGCCACCAGTGGAACAGGGGGAGACTATGGCTACACCTTC.

This chain joins TRBV15 and TRBJ2-7; possibly TRBD2 for D (5 bases). This CDR3 is 15 amino acids long. Germline values: CDR1 LNHNV, CDR2 YYDKDF (reference sequence). V lost 8 bases and J lost 5, with 22 bases in between. CDR3 sequence reads: CATEDPSSKDHEQYF. For the CDR3, the DNA is TGTGCCACCGAAGATCCTAGCTCCAAAGACCACGAGCAGTACTTC.

The chain uses TRBV30 and TRBJ1-1; 7 nucleotides line up with TRBD1. Germline CDR1 and CDR2: GTSNPN and SVGIG (reference sequence). The CDR3 covers 14 residues. V trimming: 2 bases; J trimming: 5 bases; junction bases outside the gene matches: 8. The CDR3, as DNA: TGTGCCTGGAGTCTCTCAGGGGGTGTAACTGAAGCTTTCTTT. Its protein is CAWSLSGGVTEAFF. Full variable domain (outside the CDR3, taken from reference TRBV30 and TRBJ1-1): SQTIHQWPATLVQPVGSPLSLECTVEGTSNPNLYWYRQAAGRGLQLLFYSVGIGQISSEVPQNLSASRPQDRQFILSSKKLLLSDSGFYLCAWSLSGGVTEAFFGQGTRLTVV.

The V gene is TRBV20-1, the J gene TRBJ2-7; D gene uncertain. The CDR3 covers 12 residues. V lost 3 bases, J lost 2 bases, and 8 bases lay in between. Germline V gene data show CDR1 as DFQATT and CDR2 as SNEGSKA (reference sequence). CDR3 sequence (DNA): TGCAGTGCTAGCGCAAATACCTACGAGCAGTACTTC. Its protein is CSASANTYEQYF.

This clonotype has just one count. J is TRBJ1-1 and V is TRBV29-1; D unresolved. The germline V gene encodes CDR1 SQVTM and CDR2 ANQGSEA. Deletions cut 3 bases from V and 1 base from J, with 9 bases between. CDR3 size: 13 residues. This CDR3 reads CSVEWRKNTEAFF. The CDR3 DNA reads as TGCAGCGTTGAGTGGCGCAAGAACACTGAAGCTTTCTTT.